A single T cell receptor beta chain is shown here with its context. TCRdb re-derived calls from the RT-PCR reads in MiXCR, one entry per CDR3 protein. The sample has almost 700,000 distinct CDR3 sequences; 13% to 15% are singletons. Sequencing was performed on memory CD4+ T cells from blood. This receptor was taken from a female donor in good health, serving as a healthy control.

CDR3 sequence (DNA): TGTGCCAGCAGCTTAGGATTTGGGACCCCCCAGCATTTT. Translation gives CASSLGFGTPQHF. The J gene is TRBJ1-5, the V gene TRBV7-2; perhaps TRBD1 as D (5 bases). V lost 1 base and J 10 bases, leaving 11 bases between the germline ends. This CDR3 spans 13 amino acids. Germline V lookup: CDR1 SGHTA, CDR2 FQGNSA.